This T cell receptor beta chain was found in a study of shared clonotypes between healthy human individuals. Study-wide findings and caveats: Among the subsets, naive ones generally showed larger estimated richness than memory ones.

It was CD45RO-negative cells, positively selected for CCR7, that made up naive CD8 cells, with terminally differentiated effector memory CD45RA+ cells excluded. In the authors' methods: Junction-only immunoSEQ sequences carried no quality scores, so filtering differed. Method: immunoSEQ multiplex PCR; TCRdb's copy keeps in-frame clones and lacks some. V, J and clone size reflect that table, while D and trimming were determined from the DNA. The sample contains 2 million to 2.5 million clones, approximately 94% of which appear only once. A word on this clone: What it recognizes is unknown.

Germline V gene sequence: CDR1 LNHDA, CDR2 SQIVND (reference sequence). The CDR3 sequence is 12 residues long. The V and J ends lost 7 bases and 4 bases respectively, with 8 bases between them. This clonotype was sampled from a man between 18 and 29 years old in good health. Some clones in this sample may be carry-over from other donors' samples. V is TRBV19 and J is TRBJ2-1; D is undetermined. The sequencing sample was made of naive CD8+ T cells from PBMCs. CDR3 in DNA: TGTGCCAGTATTAGAGAGTACAATGAGCAGTTCTTC. Translation gives CASIREYNEQFF. The variable domain in full, with the rest retrieved from reference TRBV19 and TRBJ2-1, is DGGITQSPKYLFRKEGQNVTLSCEQNLNHDAMYWYRQDPGQGLRLIYYSQIVNDFQKGDIAEGYSVSREKKESFPLTVTSAQKNPTAFYLCASIREYNEQFFGPGTRLTVL.